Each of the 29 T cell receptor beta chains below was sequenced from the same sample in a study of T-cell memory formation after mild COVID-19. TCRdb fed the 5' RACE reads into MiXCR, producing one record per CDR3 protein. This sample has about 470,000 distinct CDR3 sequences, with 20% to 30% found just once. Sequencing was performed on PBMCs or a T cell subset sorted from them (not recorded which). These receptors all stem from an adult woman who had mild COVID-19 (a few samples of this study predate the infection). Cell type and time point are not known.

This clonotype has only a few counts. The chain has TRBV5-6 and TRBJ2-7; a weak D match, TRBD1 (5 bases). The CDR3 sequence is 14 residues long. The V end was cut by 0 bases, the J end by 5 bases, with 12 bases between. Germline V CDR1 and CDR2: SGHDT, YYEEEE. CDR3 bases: TGTGCCAGCAGCTTGGGGCAGGGATTCAACGAGCAGTACTTC. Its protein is CASSLGQGFNEQYF. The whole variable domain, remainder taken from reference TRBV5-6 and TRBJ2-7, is DAGVTQSPTHLIKTRGQQVTLRCSPKSGHDTVSWYQQALGQGPQFIFQYYEEEERQRGNFPDRFSGHQFPNYSSELNVNALLLGDSALYLCASSLGQGFNEQYFGPGTRLTVT.

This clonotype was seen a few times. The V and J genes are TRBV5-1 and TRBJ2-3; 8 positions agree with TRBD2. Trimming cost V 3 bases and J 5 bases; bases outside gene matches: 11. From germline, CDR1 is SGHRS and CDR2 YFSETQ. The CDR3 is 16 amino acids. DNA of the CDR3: TGCGCCAGCAGCTCCCTCGCCGGGGGGGCCGGAGATACGCAGTATTTT. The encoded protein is CASSSLAGGAGDTQYF.

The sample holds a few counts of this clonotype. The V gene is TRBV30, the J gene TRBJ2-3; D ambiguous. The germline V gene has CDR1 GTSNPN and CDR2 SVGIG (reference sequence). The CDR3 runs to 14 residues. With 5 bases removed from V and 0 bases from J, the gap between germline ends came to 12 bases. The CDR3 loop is CAWVDGLSTDTQYF. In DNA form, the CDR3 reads TGTGCCTGGGTGGACGGTCTTAGCACAGATACGCAGTATTTT. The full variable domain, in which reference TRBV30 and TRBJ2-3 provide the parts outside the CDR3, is SQTIHQWPATLVQPVGSPLSLECTVEGTSNPNLYWYRQAAGRGLQLLFYSVGIGQISSEVPQNLSASRPQDRQFILSSKKLLLSDSGFYLCAWVDGLSTDTQYFGPGTRLTVL.

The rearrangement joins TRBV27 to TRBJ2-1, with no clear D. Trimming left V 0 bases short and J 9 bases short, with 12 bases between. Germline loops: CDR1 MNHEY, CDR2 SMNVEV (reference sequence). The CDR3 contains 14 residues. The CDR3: CASSLSRGVSEQFF. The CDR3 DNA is TGTGCCAGCAGTTTATCCCGTGGGGTTAGTGAGCAGTTCTTC.

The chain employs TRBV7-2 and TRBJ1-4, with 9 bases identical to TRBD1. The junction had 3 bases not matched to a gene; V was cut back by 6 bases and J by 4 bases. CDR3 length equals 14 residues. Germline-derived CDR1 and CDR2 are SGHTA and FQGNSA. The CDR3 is CASRPTGGNEKLFF. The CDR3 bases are TGTGCCAGCAGACCGACAGGGGGTAATGAAAAACTGTTTTTT.

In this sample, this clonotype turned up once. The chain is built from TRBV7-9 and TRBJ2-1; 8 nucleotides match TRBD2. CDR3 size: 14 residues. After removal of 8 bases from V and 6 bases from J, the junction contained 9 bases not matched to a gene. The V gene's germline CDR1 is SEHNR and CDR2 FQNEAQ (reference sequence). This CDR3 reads CASVGREEGNEQFF. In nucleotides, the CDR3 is TGTGCCAGCGTCGGGCGGGAGGAGGGCAATGAGCAGTTCTTC.

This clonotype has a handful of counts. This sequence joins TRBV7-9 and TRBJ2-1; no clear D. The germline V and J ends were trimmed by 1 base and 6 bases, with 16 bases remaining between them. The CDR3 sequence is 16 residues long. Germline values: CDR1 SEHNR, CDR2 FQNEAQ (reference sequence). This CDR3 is CASSLVMHLNANEQFF. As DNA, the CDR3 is TGTGCCAGCAGCTTAGTTATGCACCTGAACGCCAATGAGCAGTTCTTC.

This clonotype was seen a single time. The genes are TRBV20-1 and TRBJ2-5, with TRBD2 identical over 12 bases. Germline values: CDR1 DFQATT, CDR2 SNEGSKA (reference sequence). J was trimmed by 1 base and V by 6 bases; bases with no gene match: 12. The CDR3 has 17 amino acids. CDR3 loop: CSALEGLAGIPQETQYF. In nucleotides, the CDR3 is TGCAGTGCCCTAGAGGGACTAGCGGGCATACCCCAAGAGACCCAGTACTTC.

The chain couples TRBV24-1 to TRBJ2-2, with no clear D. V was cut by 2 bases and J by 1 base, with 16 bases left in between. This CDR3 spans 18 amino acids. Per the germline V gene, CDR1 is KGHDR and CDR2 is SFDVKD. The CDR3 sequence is CATSDSHSTGQNTGELFF. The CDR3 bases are TGTGCCACCAGTGATTCCCACTCCACCGGGCAGAACACCGGGGAGCTGTTTTTT.

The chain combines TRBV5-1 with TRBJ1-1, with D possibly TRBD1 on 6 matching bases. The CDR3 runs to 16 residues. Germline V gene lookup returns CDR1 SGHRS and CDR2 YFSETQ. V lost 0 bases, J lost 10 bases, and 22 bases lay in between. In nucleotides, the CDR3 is TGCGCCAGCAGCTTGGGGGCAGGGGTTGTTGAAGCATCAGCTTTCTTT. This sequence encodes CASSLGAGVVEASAFF.

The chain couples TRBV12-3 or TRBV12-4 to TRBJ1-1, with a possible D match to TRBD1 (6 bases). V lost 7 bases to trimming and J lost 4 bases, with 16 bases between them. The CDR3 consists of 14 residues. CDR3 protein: CASTESGGLTEAFF. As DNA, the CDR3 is TGTGCCAGCACCGAGAGTGGGGGGCTCACTGAAGCTTTCTTT.

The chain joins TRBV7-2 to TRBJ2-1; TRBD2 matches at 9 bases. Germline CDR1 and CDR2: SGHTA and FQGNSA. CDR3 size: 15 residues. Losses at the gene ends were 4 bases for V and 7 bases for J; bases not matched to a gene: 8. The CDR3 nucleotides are TGTGCCAGCAGCTCACCGGGACTAGCTCGGAATGAGCAGTTCTTC. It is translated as CASSSPGLARNEQFF.

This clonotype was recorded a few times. The CDR3 nucleotides are TGTGCCAGCAGCCAGGGGTTCTCTCAGTGGGAGCAGTTCTTC. Residues: CASSQGFSQWEQFF. This chain links TRBV11-2 with TRBJ2-1; D perhaps matches TRBD1 (6 bases). V was clipped by 5 bases and J by 10 bases, with 18 bases between them. CDR3 length: 14 residues. Germline lookup yields CDR1 SGHAT and CDR2 FQNNGV.

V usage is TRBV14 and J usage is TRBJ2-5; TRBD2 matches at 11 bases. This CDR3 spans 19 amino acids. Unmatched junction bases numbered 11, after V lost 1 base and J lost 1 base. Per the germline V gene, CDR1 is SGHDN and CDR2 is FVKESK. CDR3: CASSQVRTSGWVFQETQYF. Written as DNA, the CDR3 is TGTGCCAGCAGCCAAGTCCGGACTAGCGGGTGGGTTTTCCAAGAGACCCAGTACTTC.

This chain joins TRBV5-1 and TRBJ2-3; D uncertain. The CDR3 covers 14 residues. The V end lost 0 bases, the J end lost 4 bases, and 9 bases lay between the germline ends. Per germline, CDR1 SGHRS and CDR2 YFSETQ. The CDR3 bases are TGCGCCAGCAGCTTGGCCTCGGGCCCAGATACGCAGTATTTT. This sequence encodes CASSLASGPDTQYF.

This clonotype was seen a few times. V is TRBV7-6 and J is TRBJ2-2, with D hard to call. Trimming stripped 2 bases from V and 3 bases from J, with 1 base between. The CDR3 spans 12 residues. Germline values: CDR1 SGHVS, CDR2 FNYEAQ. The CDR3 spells CASSLHTGELFF. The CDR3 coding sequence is TGTGCCAGCAGCTTACACACCGGGGAGCTGTTTTTT. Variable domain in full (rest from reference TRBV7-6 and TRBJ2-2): GAGVSQSPRYKVTKRGQDVALRCDPISGHVSLYWYRQALGQGPEFLTYFNYEAQQDKSGLPNDRFSAERPEGSISTLTIQRTEQRDSAMYRCASSLHTGELFFGEGSRLTVL.

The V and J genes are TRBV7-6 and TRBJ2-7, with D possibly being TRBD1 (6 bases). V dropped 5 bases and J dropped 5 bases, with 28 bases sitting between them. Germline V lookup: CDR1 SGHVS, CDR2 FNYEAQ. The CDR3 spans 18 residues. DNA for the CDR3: TGTGCCAGCAGCCTCGGACAGAGGTCTGGCCCCCGGGGTGACGAGCAGTACTTC. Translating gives CASSLGQRSGPRGDEQYF.

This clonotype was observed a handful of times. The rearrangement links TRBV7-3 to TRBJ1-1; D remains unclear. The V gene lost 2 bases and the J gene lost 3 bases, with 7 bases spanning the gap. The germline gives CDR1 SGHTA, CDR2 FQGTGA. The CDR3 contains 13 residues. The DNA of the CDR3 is TGTGCCAGCAGCTTAGCCCCGGACACTGAAGCTTTCTTT. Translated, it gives CASSLAPDTEAFF.

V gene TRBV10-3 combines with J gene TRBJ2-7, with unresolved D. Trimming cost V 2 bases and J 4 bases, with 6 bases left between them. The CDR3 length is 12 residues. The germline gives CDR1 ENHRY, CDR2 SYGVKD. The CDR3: CAISEDGYEQYF. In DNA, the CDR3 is TGTGCCATCAGTGAGGACGGGTACGAGCAGTACTTC.

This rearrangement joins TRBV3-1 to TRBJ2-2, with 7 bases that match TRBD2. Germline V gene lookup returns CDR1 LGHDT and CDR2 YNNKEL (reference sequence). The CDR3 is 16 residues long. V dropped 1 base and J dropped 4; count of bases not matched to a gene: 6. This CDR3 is CASSQGPGGPTGELFF. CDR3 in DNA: TGTGCCAGCAGCCAAGGTCCGGGGGGACCCACCGGGGAGCTGTTTTTT.

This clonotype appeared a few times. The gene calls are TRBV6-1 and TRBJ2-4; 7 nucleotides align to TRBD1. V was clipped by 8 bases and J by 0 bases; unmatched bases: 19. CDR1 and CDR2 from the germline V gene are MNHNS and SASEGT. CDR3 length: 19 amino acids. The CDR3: CASRGSLGQRTLAKNIQYF. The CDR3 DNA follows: TGTGCCAGCCGGGGTAGTTTGGGACAGAGGACACTAGCCAAAAACATTCAGTACTTC.

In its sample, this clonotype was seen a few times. The CDR3 bases are TGTGCCAGCAGTTACTCGACGTATATGAACACTGAAGCTTTCTTT. Protein sequence: CASSYSTYMNTEAFF. The V call is TRBV6-2 or TRBV6-3, the J call TRBJ1-1; D not certain. This CDR3 region has 15 residues. Germline CDR1 is MNHEY and CDR2 is SVGEGT. V gave up 0 bases and J gave up 0 bases, with 8 bases separating them.

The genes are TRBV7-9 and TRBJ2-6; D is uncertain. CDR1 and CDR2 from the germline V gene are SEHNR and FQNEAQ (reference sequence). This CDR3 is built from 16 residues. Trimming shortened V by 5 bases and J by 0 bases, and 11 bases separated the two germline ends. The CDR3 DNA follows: TGTGCCAGCAGCACCATCGACGGCTCTGGGGCCAACGTCCTGACTTTC. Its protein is CASSTIDGSGANVLTF. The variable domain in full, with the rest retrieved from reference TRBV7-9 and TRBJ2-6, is DTGVSQNPRHKITKRGQNVTFRCDPISEHNRLYWYRQTLGQGPEFLTYFQNEAQLEKSRLLSDRFSAERPKGSFSTLEIQRTEQGDSAMYLCASSTIDGSGANVLTFGAGSRLTVL.

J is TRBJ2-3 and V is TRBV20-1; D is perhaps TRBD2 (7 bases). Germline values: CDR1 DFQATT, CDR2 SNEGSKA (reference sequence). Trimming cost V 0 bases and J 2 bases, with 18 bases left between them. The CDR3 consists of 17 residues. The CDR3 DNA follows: TGCAGTGCTAGAGATGGGGAGGGGGGGCCTTTCACAGATACGCAGTATTTT. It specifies CSARDGEGGPFTDTQYF.

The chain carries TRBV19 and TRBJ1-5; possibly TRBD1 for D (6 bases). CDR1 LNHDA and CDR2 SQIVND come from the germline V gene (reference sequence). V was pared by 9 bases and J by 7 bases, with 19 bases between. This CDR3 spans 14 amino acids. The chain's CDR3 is CASAPQGFKQPQHF. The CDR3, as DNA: TGTGCCAGCGCTCCACAGGGATTCAAACAGCCCCAGCATTTT.

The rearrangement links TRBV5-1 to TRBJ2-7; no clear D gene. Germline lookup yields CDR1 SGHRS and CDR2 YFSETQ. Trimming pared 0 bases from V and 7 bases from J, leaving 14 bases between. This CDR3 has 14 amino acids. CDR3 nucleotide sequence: TGCGCCAGCAGCTTGGGACCCTCCCTCGAGGAGCAGTACTTC. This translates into CASSLGPSLEEQYF.

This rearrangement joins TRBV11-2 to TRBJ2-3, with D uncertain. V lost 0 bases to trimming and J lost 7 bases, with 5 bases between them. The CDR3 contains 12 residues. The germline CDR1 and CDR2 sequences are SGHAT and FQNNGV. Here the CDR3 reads CASSLEENTQYF. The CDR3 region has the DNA TGTGCCAGCAGCTTAGAAGAAAATACGCAGTATTTT.

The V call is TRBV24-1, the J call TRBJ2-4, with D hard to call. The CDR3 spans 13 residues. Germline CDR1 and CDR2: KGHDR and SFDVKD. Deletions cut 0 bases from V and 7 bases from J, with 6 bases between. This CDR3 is CATSDLNGNIQYF. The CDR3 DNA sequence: TGTGCCACCAGTGATTTGAACGGGAACATTCAGTACTTC.

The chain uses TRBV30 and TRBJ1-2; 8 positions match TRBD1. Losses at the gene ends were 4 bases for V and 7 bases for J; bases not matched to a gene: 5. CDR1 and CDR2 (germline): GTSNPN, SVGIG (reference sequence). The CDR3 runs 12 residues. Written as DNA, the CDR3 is TGTGCCTGGAAGACAGGGGAGGGTGGCTACACCTTC. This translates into CAWKTGEGGYTF.